The 16 T cell receptor beta chains given below trace back to one sample, sequenced in a study of OX40 agonist ivuxolimab in advanced cancers. The method behind the library was the immunoSEQ multiplex PCR assay. As stored in TCRdb, this immuneACCESS dataset retains in-frame rearrangements with V and J assigned. A fraction of the clones does not appear; measured against another copy, unresolved V genes explain less than half of the discrepancy, and the remainder lacks a known reason. This sample lists nearly 110,000 clones; around 90% were detected once. Jointly, the top ten make up approximately 1.2% of the sample. This sample comprised CD4+ or CD8+ T cells sorted from blood, obtained in a trial of the OX40 agonist ivuxolimab. These receptors all come from an adult with an advanced solid tumor such as melanoma, head and neck, liver or kidney cancer.

The chain joins TRBV18 to TRBJ2-7, with 8 bases matching TRBD1. The CDR3 sequence is 15 residues long. Unmatched junction bases numbered 7, after V lost 3 bases and J lost 3 bases. The germline CDR1 and CDR2 sequences are KGHSH and LQKENI. The CDR3 DNA sequence: TGTGCCAGCTCACCCTGGACAGGGAATATCTACGAGCAGTACTTC. Protein: CASSPWTGNIYEQYF.

CDR3 region: CAISESGQGLAFF. CDR3 nucleotide sequence: TGTGCCATCAGTGAGTCAGGACAGGGTCTTGCTTTCTTT. The chain recombines TRBV10-3 with TRBJ1-1; 8 positions match TRBD1. CDR3 length equals 13 residues. V was clipped by 0 bases and J by 11 bases; unmatched bases: 5. Per germline, CDR1 ENHRY and CDR2 SYGVKD.

On this clone: At one of its ends the junction is not consistent with the germline gene, which may arise from a read error. The gene calls are TRBV27 and TRBJ2-3; 12 nucleotides align to TRBD2. Looked up from germline, CDR1 is MNHEY and CDR2 is SMNVEV (reference sequence). The CDR3 is 17 residues long. The CDR3 DNA reads as TGTGCCAGCAGTGTATCGCGACTAGCGGGAGCCACAGATACGCAGTATTTT. It is translated as CASSVSRLAGATDTQYF.

This clone was seen just once. The V and J genes are TRBV19 and TRBJ2-1; 11 positions match TRBD1. This CDR3 contains 16 residues. The germline CDR1 and CDR2 sequences are LNHDA and SQIVND (reference sequence). V was clipped by 5 bases and J by 4 bases; unmatched bases: 7. The CDR3 is CASSLPGTGGYNEQFF. CDR3 bases: TGTGCCAGTAGTTTGCCCGGGACAGGGGGATACAATGAGCAGTTCTTC.

This sequence joins TRBV5-4 and TRBJ1-3; D ambiguous. The CDR3 is made up of 17 amino acids. CDR1 is SGHNT and CDR2 is YYREEE in the germline V gene (reference sequence). V was clipped by 2 bases and J by 2 bases, with 17 bases between them. CDR3 region: CASSFSPFTLTGNTIYF. CDR3 nucleotide sequence: TGTGCCAGCAGCTTTTCCCCTTTTACTTTGACTGGAAACACCATATATTTT.

The chain couples TRBV6-1 to TRBJ2-5, with 7 bases fitting TRBD1. J gave up 3 bases and V 6 bases, and 7 bases lay outside the gene matches. Germline CDR1 reads MNHNS; CDR2 reads SASEGT. This CDR3 spans 14 amino acids. The CDR3 bases are TGTGCCAGCAGAGCGACAGGGTCGGAAGAGACCCAGTACTTC. The encoded protein is CASRATGSEETQYF.

The chain combines TRBV27 with TRBJ1-1; D is unclear. This CDR3 has 14 amino acids. Germline lookup yields CDR1 MNHEY and CDR2 SMNVEV (reference sequence). With 2 bases removed from V and 5 bases from J, the gap between germline ends came to 12 bases. Written as DNA, the CDR3 is TGTGCCAGCAGTTTAGCTCAGTACCGAACTGAAGCTTTCTTT. Translated: CASSLAQYRTEAFF.

CDR3 region: CASSPWTSGSEQFF. As DNA, the CDR3 is TGTGCCAGCAGCCCCTGGACTAGCGGGAGTGAGCAGTTCTTC. V gene TRBV7-2 combines with J gene TRBJ2-1, with 13 bases aligning to TRBD2. CDR1 and CDR2 (germline): SGHTA, FQGNSA. V gave up 5 bases and J gave up 9 bases; unmatched junction bases: 4. The CDR3 is made up of 14 amino acids.

The gene calls are TRBV19 and TRBJ1-3; tentative D call: TRBD1 (6 bases). Germline V CDR1 and CDR2: LNHDA, SQIVND (reference sequence). V was clipped by 9 bases and J by 0 bases, with 15 bases between them. The CDR3 is 15 residues long. This chain's CDR3 is CASHREFTSGNTIYF. The CDR3 region has the DNA TGTGCCAGCCACAGGGAGTTCACCTCTGGAAACACCATATATTTT. Using reference TRBV19 and TRBJ1-3 for the parts outside the CDR3, the full variable domain is DGGITQSPKYLFRKEGQNVTLSCEQNLNHDAMYWYRQDPGQGLRLIYYSQIVNDFQKGDIAEGYSVSREKKESFPLTVTSAQKNPTAFYLCASHREFTSGNTIYFGEGSWLTVV.

CDR3 residues: CASSTTGSGYNEQFF. CDR3 in DNA: TGTGCCAGTAGTACCACAGGGAGTGGGTACAATGAGCAGTTCTTC. This chain joins TRBV19 and TRBJ2-1; perhaps TRBD1 as D (6 bases). V was cut by 4 bases and J by 4 bases, with 14 bases left in between. This CDR3 contains 15 residues. Germline assignment: CDR1 LNHDA and CDR2 SQIVND (reference sequence).

The chain uses TRBV28 and TRBJ1-1; no clear D gene. Per the germline V gene, CDR1 is MDHEN and CDR2 is SYDVKM. This CDR3 is 13 amino acids long. V was trimmed by 8 bases and J by 4 bases, leaving 14 bases between them. CDR3 DNA: TGTGCCAGCGGTTATGAGGAGGGCACTGAAGCTTTCTTT. Protein sequence: CASGYEEGTEAFF.

The chain has TRBV5-1 and TRBJ1-1; maybe TRBD1 (5 bases). Deletions cut 3 bases from V and 3 bases from J, with 12 bases between. This CDR3 spans 14 amino acids. Germline CDR1 reads SGHRS; CDR2 reads YFSETQ. DNA for the CDR3: TGCGCCAGCAGCTCCGGGACGGCCGACACTGAAGCTTTCTTT. Protein sequence: CASSSGTADTEAFF. The full variable domain, in which reference TRBV5-1 and TRBJ1-1 provide the parts outside the CDR3, is KAGVTQTPRYLIKTRGQQVTLSCSPISGHRSVSWYQQTPGQGLQFLFEYFSETQRNKGNFPGRFSGRQFSNSRSEMNVSTLELGDSALYLCASSSGTADTEAFFGQGTRLTVV.

This clone was counted a single time. The chain is built from TRBV9 and TRBJ2-3; 10 positions match TRBD2. The germline CDR1 and CDR2 sequences are SGDLS and YYNGEE. The junction had 8 bases not matched to a gene; V was cut back by 0 bases and J by 4 bases. The length of the CDR3 is 17 residues. For the CDR3, the DNA is TGTGCCAGCAGCGTAGGGGTTAGCGGGAGGTTGGCAGATACGCAGTATTTT. Protein sequence: CASSVGVSGRLADTQYF.

The chain links TRBV6-5 to TRBJ1-2; unclear D gene. The V end was cut by 9 bases, the J end by 3 bases, with 17 bases between. There are 14 residues in the CDR3. Germline V lookup: CDR1 MNHEY, CDR2 SVGAGI. For the CDR3, the DNA is TGTGCCAGTAACGACCAGAGGTCCGACTATGGCTACACCTTC. Protein sequence: CASNDQRSDYGYTF.

The CDR3 sequence: CASSLARDGEEAFF. CDR3 sequence (DNA): TGTGCCAGCTCACTGGCCAGAGACGGAGAAGAAGCTTTCTTT. The chain recombines TRBV18 with TRBJ1-1; D not resolved. From germline, CDR1 is KGHSH and CDR2 LQKENI. V gave up 4 bases and J gave up 8 bases, with 17 bases separating them. The CDR3 extends over 14 amino acids.

The V gene is TRBV5-1, the J gene TRBJ2-7; D not resolved. Germline V lookup: CDR1 SGHRS, CDR2 YFSETQ. This CDR3 has 15 amino acids. Trimming removed 4 bases at V and 0 bases at J, with 14 bases between. The CDR3 loop is CASSAGRISSYEQYF. Here the CDR3 DNA reads TGCGCCAGCAGCGCCGGCCGGATCAGCTCCTACGAGCAGTACTTC.